One sample yielded the 7 T cell receptor beta chains listed below, sequenced in a study of control samples from healthy donors and cancer patients. TCRdb keeps only in-frame clones here, not all; method: immunoSEQ multiplex PCR. The sample has tens of thousands of clones; 91% are singletons. Sequencing was performed on blood. The receptors come from a man aged 50 to 59 in good health.

This clone has only one observation. The chain links TRBV7-9 to TRBJ2-5, with 10 bases matching TRBD2. Germline CDR1 SEHNR, CDR2 FQNEAQ (reference sequence). The CDR3 length is 13 residues. The ends lost 2 bases at V and 7 bases at J; junction bases unmatched: 1. Here the CDR3 DNA reads TGTGCCAGCAGCTTACAGCGGGAGGGGACCCAGTACTTC. This sequence encodes CASSLQREGTQYF.

V gene TRBV29-1 combines with J gene TRBJ1-2; no firm D call. The V gene's germline CDR1 is SQVTM and CDR2 ANQGSEA. V lost 3 bases, J lost 5 bases, and 10 bases lay in between. There are 12 residues in the CDR3. CDR3 residues: CSVEQPGYGYTF. The CDR3 DNA reads TGCAGCGTTGAGCAACCGGGGTATGGCTACACCTTC. Full variable domain (missing parts from reference TRBV29-1 and TRBJ1-2): SAVISQKPSRDICQRGTSLTIQCQVDSQVTMMFWYRQQPGQSLTLIATANQGSEATYESGFVIDKFPISRPNLTFSTLTVSNMSPEDSSIYLCSVEQPGYGYTFGSGTRLTVV.

The rearrangement uses TRBV6-6 and TRBJ1-4, with unresolved D. Deletions cut 2 bases from V and 5 bases from J, with 6 bases between. The V gene's germline CDR1 is MNHNY and CDR2 SVGAGI (reference sequence). The CDR3 contains 13 residues. The CDR3 protein is CASSYEGNEKLFF. CDR3 coding DNA: TGTGCCAGCAGTTACGAAGGAAATGAAAAACTGTTTTTT.

The chain is built from TRBV12-5 and TRBJ2-3; 7 bases line up with TRBD2. V was pared by 5 bases and J by 2 bases, with 13 bases of the junction left unmatched. CDR1 and CDR2 from the germline V gene are LGHNT and FRNRAP. The CDR3 extends over 17 amino acids. CDR3 nucleotides: TGTGCTAGTGGTCCCCCCTACGGGACTACACACACAGATACGCAGTATTTT. This encodes CASGPPYGTTHTDTQYF.

This clone was seen once. The chain has TRBV24-1 and TRBJ2-7; maybe TRBD1 (6 bases). Trimming removed 7 bases from V and 7 bases from J, with 25 bases in between. The CDR3 runs to 16 residues. Per the germline V gene, CDR1 is KGHDR and CDR2 is SFDVKD. The CDR3: CATSTAGAGEGKEQYF. DNA of the CDR3: TGTGCCACCAGCACGGCTGGGGCAGGGGAAGGTAAGGAGCAGTACTTC.

This chain connects TRBV29-1 to TRBJ1-6; TRBD1 aligns across 7 bases. Germline V lookup: CDR1 SQVTM, CDR2 ANQGSEA. This CDR3 spans 13 amino acids. Losses at the gene ends were 6 bases for V and 5 bases for J; bases not matched to a gene: 4. CDR3: CSVGDSNNSPLHF. The CDR3 DNA is TGCAGCGTGGGGGACAGTAATAATTCACCCCTCCACTTT.

The chain's CDR3 is CAISESGTLSGNTIYF. CDR3 nucleotide sequence: TGTGCCATCAGTGAGTCGGGGACACTCTCTGGAAACACCATATATTTT. The V and J genes are TRBV10-3 and TRBJ1-3; D is possibly TRBD1 (6 bases). Germline CDR1 ENHRY, CDR2 SYGVKD. Trimming took off 0 bases at V and 0 bases at J, with 9 bases between the two ends. This CDR3 contains 16 residues.